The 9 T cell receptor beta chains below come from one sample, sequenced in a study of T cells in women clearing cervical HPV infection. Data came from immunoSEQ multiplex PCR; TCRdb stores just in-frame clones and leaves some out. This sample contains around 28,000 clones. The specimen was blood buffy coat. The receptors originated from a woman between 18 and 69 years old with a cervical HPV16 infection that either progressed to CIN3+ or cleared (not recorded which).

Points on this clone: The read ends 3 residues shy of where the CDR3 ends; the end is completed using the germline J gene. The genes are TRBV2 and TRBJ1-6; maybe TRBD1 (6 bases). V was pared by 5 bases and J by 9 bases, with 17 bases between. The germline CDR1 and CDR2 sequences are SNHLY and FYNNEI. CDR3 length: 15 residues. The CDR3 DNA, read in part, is TGTGCCAGCAGTCTCCGACAGGCTTCTGTTTCACCC. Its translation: CASSLRQASVSP. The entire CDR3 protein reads CASSLRQASVSPLHF. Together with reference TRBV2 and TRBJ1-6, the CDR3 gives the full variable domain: EPEVTQTPSHQVTQMGQEVILRCVPISNHLYFYWYRQILGQKVEFLVSFYNNEISEKSEIFDDQFSVERPDGSNFTLKIRSTKLEDSAMYFCASSLRQASVSPLHFGNGTRLTVT.

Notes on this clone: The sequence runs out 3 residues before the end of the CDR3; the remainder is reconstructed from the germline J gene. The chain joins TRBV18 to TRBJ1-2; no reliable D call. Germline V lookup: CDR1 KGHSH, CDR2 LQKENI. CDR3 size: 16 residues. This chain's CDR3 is CASSPTSSGSQNDYTF. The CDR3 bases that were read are TGTGCCAGCTCACCAACTTCTAGCGGGAGTCAGAATGAC.

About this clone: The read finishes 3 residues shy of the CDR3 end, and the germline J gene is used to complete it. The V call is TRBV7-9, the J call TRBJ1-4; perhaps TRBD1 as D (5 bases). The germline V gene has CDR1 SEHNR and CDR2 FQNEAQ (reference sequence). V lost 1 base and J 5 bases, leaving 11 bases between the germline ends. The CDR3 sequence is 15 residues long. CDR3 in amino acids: CASSLGTGLNEKLFF. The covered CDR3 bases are TGTGCCAGCAGCTTAGGAACAGGCCTCAATGAAAAA.

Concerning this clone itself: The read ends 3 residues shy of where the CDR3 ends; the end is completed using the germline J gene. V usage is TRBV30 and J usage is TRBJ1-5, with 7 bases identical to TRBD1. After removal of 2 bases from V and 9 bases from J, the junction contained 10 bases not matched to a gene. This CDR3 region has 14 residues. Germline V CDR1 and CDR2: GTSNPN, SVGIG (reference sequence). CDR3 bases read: TGTGCCTGGAGTAAGGGGGCGGGAAAGGGGCCC. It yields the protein CAWSKGAGKGP. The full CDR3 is CAWSKGAGKGPQHF.

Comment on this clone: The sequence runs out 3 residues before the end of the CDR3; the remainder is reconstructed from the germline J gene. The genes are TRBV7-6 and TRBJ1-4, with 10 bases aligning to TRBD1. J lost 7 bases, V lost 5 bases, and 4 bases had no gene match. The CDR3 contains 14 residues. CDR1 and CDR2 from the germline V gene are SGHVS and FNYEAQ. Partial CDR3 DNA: TGTGCCAGCAGCCCCGGGACAGGGGTTGAAAAA. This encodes CASSPGTGVEK. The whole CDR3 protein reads CASSPGTGVEKLFF.

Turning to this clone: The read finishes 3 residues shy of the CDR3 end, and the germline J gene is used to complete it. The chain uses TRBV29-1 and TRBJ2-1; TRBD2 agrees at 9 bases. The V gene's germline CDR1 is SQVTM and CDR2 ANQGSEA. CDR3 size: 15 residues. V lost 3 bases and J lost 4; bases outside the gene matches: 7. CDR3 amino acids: CSVDMLAGTYNEQFF. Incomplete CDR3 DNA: TGCAGCGTTGATATGCTAGCGGGAACATACAATGAG.

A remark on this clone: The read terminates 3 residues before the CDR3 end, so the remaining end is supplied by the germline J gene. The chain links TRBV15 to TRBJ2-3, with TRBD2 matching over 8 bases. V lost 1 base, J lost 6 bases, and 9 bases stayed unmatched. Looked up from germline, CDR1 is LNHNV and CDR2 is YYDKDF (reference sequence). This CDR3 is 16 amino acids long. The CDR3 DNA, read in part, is TGTGCCACCAGCAGAGTGGCGGGAGGCCTCAGGGATACG. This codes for CATSRVAGGLRDT. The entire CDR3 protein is CATSRVAGGLRDTQYF.

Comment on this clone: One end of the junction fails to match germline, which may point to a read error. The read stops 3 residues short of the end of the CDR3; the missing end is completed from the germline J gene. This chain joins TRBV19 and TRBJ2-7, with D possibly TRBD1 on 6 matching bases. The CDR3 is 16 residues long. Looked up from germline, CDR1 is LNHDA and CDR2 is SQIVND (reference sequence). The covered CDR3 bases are TGTGCCGGTAGTATTCGAGGCAGGGGTAGGTCCTACGAG. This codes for CAGSIRGRGRSYE. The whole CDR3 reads CAGSIRGRGRSYEQYF.

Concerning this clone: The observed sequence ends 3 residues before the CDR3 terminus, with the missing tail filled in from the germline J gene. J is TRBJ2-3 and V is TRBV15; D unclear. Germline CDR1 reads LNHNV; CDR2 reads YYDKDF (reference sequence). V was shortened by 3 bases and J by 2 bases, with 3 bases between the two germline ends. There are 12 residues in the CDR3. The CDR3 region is CATSSFTDTQYF. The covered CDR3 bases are TGTGCCACCAGCAGCTTCACAGATACG.